The T cell receptor (beta chain) described here comes from a study of shared clonotypes between healthy human individuals. Whole-study findings and limits: Naive subsets, compared against memory subsets, generally had larger estimated richness values. The small donor group covered limited genetic and exposure diversity.

This clone was observed a single time. Its antigen is unknown. This CDR3 has 13 residues. The V gene's germline CDR1 is ENHRY and CDR2 SYGVKD. The germline V and J ends were trimmed by 5 bases and 8 bases, with 12 bases remaining between them. Libraries were prepared by immunoSEQ multiplex PCR; TCRdb keeps only in-frame clonotypes and omits some of them. The repertoire includes some 1 million clones, about 80% of them detected once, and about 1.5% sits in the top ten. This clonotype was sampled from a man younger than 35 in good health. The chain combines TRBV10-3 with TRBJ1-4; maybe TRBD1 (6 bases). Source material: memory CD4+ T cells sorted from blood. Subset denoted: CD45RA-negative fraction. CDR3 DNA sequence: TGTGCCATCAGTCGGGACATCGGCGAAAAACTGTTTTTT. Its protein product is CAISRDIGEKLFF.